This entry features one T cell receptor beta chain sequence. Its antigen is not identified. The data originate from a study of cytomegalovirus exposure and HLA in healthy donors. Use of 60 Vbeta and 13 Jbeta primers characterized the PCR. The data were produced by immunoSEQ multiplex PCR, yet TCRdb's version contains in-frame clones alone and is incomplete. The table lists 100,000 to 150,000 clones, under 12% of them singletons. Findings of the study overall: Rarity marked most TCR sequences, yet some public TCRs occurred in many donors. A previous analysis found most TCR beta V segments productive roughly 87% or roughly 30% of the time. TCR beta sequences numbering 15,000 to 20,000 were associated with HLA alleles at 0.05 false discovery rate in a later analysis. Confirmation was obtained in vitro that a few CMV-associated chains are specific for CMV antigens.

The sample comprised PBMCs. This receptor was identified in a woman aged 18-30 years in good health and CMV-seropositive.

DNA for the CDR3: TGTGCCAGCAGCCAAGCTTTCCAGGTTAACTACGAGCAGTACTTC. Translated: CASSQAFQVNYEQYF. The rearrangement uses TRBV4-2 and TRBJ2-7; no clear D gene. CDR1 is LGHNA and CDR2 is YNFKEQ in the germline V gene. The CDR3 is 15 amino acids. V was cut by 1 base and J by 3 bases, with 13 bases left in between.